This passage covers 24 T cell receptor beta chains from one sample sequenced in a study of blood T cell repertoires in COVID-19. Method: immunoSEQ multiplex PCR; TCRdb's copy keeps in-frame clones and lacks some. The table includes around 90,000 clones, approximately 92% detected once. Sequencing was carried out using peripheral blood. These TCRs come from a woman aged 60-70 years with active COVID-19.

This clone was observed a single time. At one end, the junction sequence differs from germline, possibly due to a read error. V is TRBV7-7 and J is TRBJ2-5; 10 nucleotides match TRBD2. CDR3 length: 14 residues. Germline CDR1 SSHAT, CDR2 FNYEAQ (reference sequence). CDR3 loop: CASSQSGRGETQYF. In nucleotides, the CDR3 is TGTGCTAGCAGCCAGAGCGGGAGGGGAGAGACCCAGTACTTC.

This clone has only a few counts. V gene TRBV18 combines with J gene TRBJ1-3; D is unclear. Looked up from germline, CDR1 is KGHSH and CDR2 is LQKENI. The length of the CDR3 is 14 residues. V was clipped by 3 bases and J by 4 bases, with 10 bases between them. The DNA for the CDR3 is TGTGCCAGCTCACCGGCGGGTTCCGGAAACACCATATATTTT. Residues: CASSPAGSGNTIYF.

The chain is built from TRBV28 and TRBJ2-7, with D perhaps TRBD1 (6 bases). With 6 bases removed from V and 0 bases from J, the gap between germline ends came to 21 bases. The length of the CDR3 is 17 residues. CDR1 and CDR2 from the germline V gene are MDHEN and SYDVKM. CDR3 DNA: TGTGCCAGCAGCTACAGGGACGCAACCTTACTCTCCTACGAGCAGTACTTC. Translated: CASSYRDATLLSYEQYF.

The rearrangement joins TRBV7-2 to TRBJ2-5; D possibly corresponds to TRBD2 (7 bases). This CDR3 is 15 amino acids long. V lost 5 bases and J 3 bases, leaving 16 bases between the germline ends. Germline-derived CDR1 and CDR2 are SGHTA and FQGNSA. In DNA, the CDR3 is TGTGCCAGCAGCCCCCGGGGGGCGACCAAAGAGACCCAGTACTTC. This translates into CASSPRGATKETQYF. Full variable domain (rest looked up from reference TRBV7-2 and TRBJ2-5): GAGVSQSPSNKVTEKGKDVELRCDPISGHTALYWYRQSLGQGLEFLIYFQGNSAPDKSGLPSDRFSAERTGGSVSTLTIQRTQQEDSAVYLCASSPRGATKETQYFGPGTRLLVL.

As DNA, the CDR3 is TGTGCCAGCAGTTTAGAGACCGGGGAGCTGTTTTTT. It yields the protein CASSLETGELFF. This sequence joins TRBV27 and TRBJ2-2, with unresolved D. V was clipped by 2 bases and J by 5 bases, with 3 bases between them. The CDR3 extends over 12 amino acids. CDR1 and CDR2 (germline): MNHEY, SMNVEV (reference sequence).

The chain uses TRBV11-1 and TRBJ1-1; 7 bases map to TRBD1. Germline values: CDR1 SGHAT, CDR2 FQDESV (reference sequence). This CDR3 contains 12 residues. Trimming took 5 bases from V and 8 from J; bases not matched to a gene: 5. The CDR3 bases are TGTGCCAGCAGCGCAGACAGGGACGAAGCTTTCTTT. Translated: CASSADRDEAFF.

This chain connects TRBV28 to TRBJ2-1; 11 nucleotides match TRBD1. Germline trimming cut 4 bases from V and 3 bases from J; bases unmatched to any gene: 5. Per germline, CDR1 MDHEN and CDR2 SYDVKM. The CDR3 is 16 amino acids. CDR3 sequence reads: CASSSGGTGGYNEQFF. The CDR3 DNA reads TGTGCCAGCAGTTCGGGGGGGACAGGGGGCTACAATGAGCAGTTCTTC.

The rearrangement uses TRBV11-3 and TRBJ2-3; D remains unclear. The CDR3 spans 13 residues. Germline CDR1 and CDR2: SGHNT and YENEEA. Trimming left V 10 bases short and J 6 bases short, with 17 bases between. Here the CDR3 reads CATKEKVSDTQYF. The CDR3 coding sequence is TGTGCCACCAAGGAGAAGGTCTCTGATACGCAGTATTTT.

The J gene is TRBJ1-2, the V gene TRBV5-1; D not resolved. CDR1 and CDR2 from the germline V gene are SGHRS and YFSETQ. This CDR3 contains 13 residues. V was trimmed by 0 bases and J by 6 bases, leaving 9 bases between them. CDR3 loop: CASSLGPRDGYTF. DNA for the CDR3: TGCGCCAGCAGCTTGGGTCCACGGGATGGCTACACCTTC.

The genes are TRBV25-1 and TRBJ2-4; TRBD1 matches at 8 bases. The CDR3 runs to 15 residues. Losses at the gene ends were 4 bases for V and 3 bases for J; bases not matched to a gene: 5. Germline V CDR1 and CDR2: MGHDK, SYGVNS. CDR3 amino acids: CASSADRGGKNIQYF. The DNA for the CDR3 is TGTGCCAGCAGTGCAGACAGGGGAGGCAAAAACATTCAGTACTTC.

The V and J genes are TRBV29-1 and TRBJ2-7; TRBD1 matches 9 bases. From germline, CDR1 is SQVTM and CDR2 ANQGSEA. This CDR3 is 13 amino acids long. The J segment lost 3 bases and the V segment lost 0 bases, leaving 0 bases of the junction unmatched. CDR3 in DNA: TGCAGCGTTGAAGAGGACAGGGGCTACGAGCAGTACTTC. Translating gives CSVEEDRGYEQYF.

J is TRBJ2-7 and V is TRBV28; 12 bases are shared with TRBD2. The V segment lost 2 bases and the J segment 6 bases; nucleotides outside the gene matches: 5. The CDR3 is made up of 15 amino acids. Germline V CDR1 and CDR2: MDHEN, SYDVKM. The CDR3 nucleotides are TGTGCCAGCAGTTTACTAGCGGGAGGGCCAGGCGAGCAGTACTTC. Its protein is CASSLLAGGPGEQYF.

This clone appeared once. The rearrangement links TRBV7-7 to TRBJ2-5; 8 bases are a match to TRBD2. Germline loops: CDR1 SSHAT, CDR2 FNYEAQ (reference sequence). V was clipped by 1 base and J by 5 bases; unmatched bases: 9. This CDR3 spans 16 amino acids. The CDR3 loop reads CASSLVAGGRVETQYF. The CDR3 nucleotides read TGTGCCAGCAGCTTAGTTGCGGGGGGTCGCGTGGAGACCCAGTACTTC.

J is TRBJ1-2 and V is TRBV6-5; 9 positions agree with TRBD1. Germline CDR1 and CDR2: MNHEY and SVGAGI. The CDR3 sequence is 15 residues long. V lost 5 bases, J lost 4 bases, and 8 bases stayed unmatched. In DNA, the CDR3 is TGTGCCAGCAGTACCACCGGGACAGGGTCCTATGGCTACACCTTC. Translation: CASSTTGTGSYGYTF.

V is TRBV11-3 and J is TRBJ2-7; 7 positions agree with TRBD2. The V gene end was trimmed by 6 bases and the J gene end by 3 bases; junction bases not matched to a gene: 11. The CDR3 has 15 amino acids. Looked up from germline, CDR1 is SGHNT and CDR2 is YENEEA. CDR3 bases: TGTGCCAGCAGGCCTAGTCGTCTAGCGGTCTACGAGCAGTACTTC. This encodes CASRPSRLAVYEQYF.

V is TRBV9 and J is TRBJ1-2, with a weak D call TRBD1 (5 bases). Between the trimmed V and J ends, which lost 2 bases and 1 base, there was a span of 9 bases. In germline, CDR1 is SGDLS, CDR2 YYNGEE. This CDR3 is 14 amino acids long. The CDR3: CASSVGGDNYGYTF. For the CDR3, the DNA is TGTGCCAGCAGCGTGGGAGGGGATAACTATGGCTACACCTTC.

The V and J genes are TRBV10-2 and TRBJ2-7, with 7 bases matching TRBD2. The V gene's germline CDR1 is WSHSY and CDR2 SAAADI. The V and J ends lost 7 bases and 6 bases, in that order; junction bases with no gene match: 15. The CDR3 extends over 15 amino acids. The CDR3 region is CASTPIGGRPSEQYF. DNA for the CDR3: TGCGCCAGCACTCCGATTGGCGGGAGACCTAGCGAGCAGTACTTC.

This clone was picked up one time. The rearrangement joins TRBV30 to TRBJ2-3; D not resolved. V was shortened by 4 bases and J by 0 bases, with 20 bases between the two germline ends. Germline lookup yields CDR1 GTSNPN and CDR2 SVGIG (reference sequence). This CDR3 is 17 amino acids long. The CDR3 nucleotides read TGTGCCTGGACCAACCAGTTTTTGTCAACGAGCACAGATACGCAGTATTTT. It is translated as CAWTNQFLSTSTDTQYF.

The J gene is TRBJ1-2, the V gene TRBV5-6; 7 bases match TRBD1. V was pared by 0 bases and J by 5 bases, with 1 base of the junction left unmatched. This CDR3 contains 13 residues. Germline assignment: CDR1 SGHDT and CDR2 YYEEEE. CDR3 region: CASSLDRGYGYTF. The CDR3 nucleotides read TGTGCCAGCAGCTTGGACAGGGGATATGGCTACACCTTC.

This chain uses TRBV7-9 with TRBJ1-1; D ambiguous. The germline gives CDR1 SEHNR, CDR2 FQNEAQ (reference sequence). The V end was cut by 1 base, the J end by 0 bases, with 9 bases between. This CDR3 contains 15 residues. CDR3 region: CASSLDPGMNTEAFF. CDR3 in DNA: TGTGCCAGCAGCTTAGACCCAGGAATGAACACTGAAGCTTTCTTT.

The genes are TRBV28 and TRBJ1-1; 7 bases fit TRBD1. J lost 1 base, V lost 7 bases, and 18 bases had no gene match. The CDR3 has 18 residues. Looked up from germline, CDR1 is MDHEN and CDR2 is SYDVKM. The CDR3 reads CASTHNGPKGARNTEAFF. DNA for the CDR3: TGTGCCAGCACCCATAATGGACCCAAGGGGGCACGGAACACTGAAGCTTTCTTT.

V and J are TRBV6-1 and TRBJ1-1; D not resolved. Germline V CDR1 and CDR2: MNHNS, SASEGT. V dropped 0 bases and J dropped 3 bases, with 5 bases sitting between them. The CDR3 has 13 amino acids. This chain's CDR3 is CASSEAGHTEAFF. In DNA form, the CDR3 reads TGTGCCAGCAGTGAAGCGGGCCACACTGAAGCTTTCTTT.

In its sample, this clone was seen once. CDR3 residues: CASSPGTGVTEAFF. CDR3 sequence (DNA): TGTGCCAGCAGCCCCGGGACAGGGGTCACTGAAGCTTTCTTT. This sequence joins TRBV5-6 and TRBJ1-1; 10 positions match TRBD1. Looked up from germline, CDR1 is SGHDT and CDR2 is YYEEEE. V lost 4 bases and J lost 4; bases outside the gene matches: 4. The CDR3 sequence is 14 residues long.

The rearrangement joins TRBV27 to TRBJ1-5, with D perhaps matching TRBD1 (6 bases). Germline-derived CDR1 and CDR2 are MNHEY and SMNVEV (reference sequence). CDR3 length: 16 residues. V gave up 4 bases and J gave up 5 bases, with 18 bases separating them. The CDR3 coding sequence is TGTGCCAGCAGTTCCTCGGGTTTCGAGGGGGATCAGCCCCAGCATTTT. This encodes CASSSSGFEGDQPQHF.